The rows below give T cell receptor beta chains drawn from one sample of a study of blood T cell repertoires in COVID-19. The method was immunoSEQ multiplex PCR; TCRdb's version includes in-frame clones alone and lacks a portion of them. This table has about 380,000 clones, 88% appearing once. Sample: PBMCs or T cells enriched from blood (not recorded which). The receptor set was obtained from a woman between 18 and 29 years old who had recovered from COVID-19. CDR3s include the opening cysteine and the closing phenylalanine or tryptophan. A D gene is named only where the DNA matches it firmly. Some rows mark clone size as missing; the rest say once, few, many or name a class of expanded clone.

D	V	size	J	DNA	CDR3
TRBD1	TRBV3-1/TRBV3-2	few	TRBJ1-6	TGTGCCAGCAGCCACGAGGGGGCCCTTATAGTGCCCTATAATTCACCCCTCCACTTT	CASSHEGALIVPYNSPLHF
TRBD1	TRBV7-3	.	TRBJ1-2	TGTGCCAGCAGCCGCTGGGCAGGGGGCCCCTATAACTATGGCTACACCTTC	CASSRWAGGPYNYGYTF
.	TRBV12-5	.	TRBJ2-5	TGTGCTAGTGGTTTGGTAGGCCAGGGGATTGAGACCCAGTACTTC	CASGLVGQGIETQYF
.	TRBV9	.	TRBJ2-2	TGTGCCAGCAGCGTAGGGGGGGTCACCGGGGAGCTGTTTTTT	CASSVGGVTGELFF
.	TRBV11-2	.	TRBJ1-1	TGTGCCAGCACCCTTACGTCGGGGCAGGGAGGGATGAACACTGAAGCTTTCTTT	CASTLTSGQGGMNTEAFF
.	TRBV30	.	TRBJ2-7	TGTGCCTGGAGTACCCCGGGGAGCTTACGACGGGACTTC	CAWSTPGSLRRDF
.	TRBV27	.	TRBJ1-2	TGTGCCAGCAGTTTATCGATAGGCGACATAGGTCTCCCCTCTAACTATGGCTACACCTTC	CASSLSIGDIGLPSNYGYTF
.	TRBV6-6	.	TRBJ1-4	TGTGCCAGCAGGCCGTTCGGACAGGAAAAACTGTTTTTT	CASRPFGQEKLFF
TRBD2	TRBV30	.	TRBJ2-3	TGTGCCTGGAGTGGGAAGACTAGCGGGGTAGCAGATACGCAGTATTTT	CAWSGKTSGVADTQYF
TRBD2	TRBV5-1	.	TRBJ2-5	TGCGCCAGCAGCAGGACTAGCAGGGCGGAGACCCAGTACTTC	CASSRTSRAETQYF
TRBD1	TRBV19	.	TRBJ2-7	TGTGCCAGTAGCCGGGACAGGGCGTTCTCCTACGAGCAGTACTTC	CASSRDRAFSYEQYF
.	TRBV5-4	.	TRBJ1-1	TGTGCCAGCAGCTTGGTTGACACGGCGAACACTGAAGCTTTCTTT	CASSLVDTANTEAFF
.	TRBV6-5	.	TRBJ1-1	TGTGCCAGCAGCTCAGGGTACGGCGAGCGTGAAGCTTTCTTT	CASSSGYGEREAFF
TRBD1	TRBV4-3	.	TRBJ1-2	TGCGCCAGCAGCCAGAACAGGGGGGCCGACTATGGCTACACCTTC	CASSQNRGADYGYTF
.	TRBV6-2/TRBV6-3	.	TRBJ1-1	TGTGCCAGCAGTTACCCTGGACATCCGGAAGCTTTCTTT	CASSYPGHPEAFF
TRBD1	TRBV19	.	TRBJ1-3	TGTGCCAGTAGTATCACCCGGGACAGGGTTCTCTTCTCTGGAAACACCATATATTTT	CASSITRDRVLFSGNTIYF
.	TRBV27	.	TRBJ2-2	TGTGCCAGCAAGTTAGCCGGGGAGCTGTTTTTT	CASKLAGELFF
.	TRBV19	.	TRBJ1-1	TGTGCCAGTAGCTTAATGGGGGGGCCGGGAATAGGCACTGAAGCTTTCTTT	CASSLMGGPGIGTEAFF
.	TRBV5-6	.	TRBJ2-7	TGTGCCAGCTCCTGGAGGGGAAGACTCTCCTACGAGCAGTACTTC	CASSWRGRLSYEQYF
.	TRBV3-1/TRBV3-2	.	TRBJ2-2	TGTGCCAGCAGCCAACGAGGGAGTACCGGGGAGCTGTTTTTT	CASSQRGSTGELFF
.	TRBV14	.	TRBJ2-2	TGTGCCAGCAGCCGGGGCAACTCGAACACCGGGGAGCTGTTTTTT	CASSRGNSNTGELFF
TRBD2	TRBV7-6	.	TRBJ2-5	TGTGCCAGCAGCTTAGCAAATACAGCGGGGGGGCCGGTGACCCAGTACTTC	CASSLANTAGGPVTQYF
.	TRBV7-9	.	TRBJ2-7	TGTGCCAGCAGCTTGGGGGGTATCTCCTACGAGCAGTACTTC	CASSLGGISYEQYF
TRBD1	TRBV19	.	TRBJ1-5	TGTGCCAGTAGTCTTACAGGGGATCAGCCCCAGCATTTT	CASSLTGDQPQHF
.	TRBV6-5	few	TRBJ1-4	TGTGCCAGCGGGAGGGGGGGGCGCAGGGATGAAAAACTGTTTTTT	CASGRGGRRDEKLFF